These 20 T cell receptor beta chains came from one sample sequenced in a study of blood T cell repertoires in COVID-19. Measured with immunoSEQ multiplex PCR; TCRdb has only the in-frame clones, and not every one. The sample consists of about 300,000 clones, 83% of them appearing once. The sample was peripheral blood. These receptors were obtained from a woman aged 45 to 65 who had recovered from COVID-19.

The chain combines TRBV27 with TRBJ2-5, with 10 bases fitting TRBD2. The CDR3 extends over 14 amino acids. V was pared by 6 bases and J by 3 bases, with 4 bases of the junction left unmatched. Germline CDR1 and CDR2: MNHEY and SMNVEV (reference sequence). The CDR3 is CASRSGGAKETQYF. DNA of the CDR3: TGTGCCAGCAGAAGCGGGGGGGCCAAAGAGACCCAGTACTTC.

The gene calls are TRBV7-9 and TRBJ1-6; TRBD1 matches 11 bases. The CDR3 loop spans 15 amino acids. CDR1 SEHNR and CDR2 FQNEAQ come from the germline V gene (reference sequence). V lost 4 bases, J lost 8 bases, and 4 bases stayed unmatched. The CDR3 loop reads CASSSGQGAYSPLHF. CDR3 DNA sequence: TGTGCCAGCAGCTCTGGACAGGGGGCTTATTCACCCCTCCACTTT.

V usage is TRBV28 and J usage is TRBJ2-1, with 8 positions matching TRBD2. CDR3 length: 14 residues. Germline CDR1 MDHEN, CDR2 SYDVKM. V lost 5 bases, J lost 15 bases, and 15 bases stayed unmatched. The CDR3, as DNA: TGTGCCAGCAGTAACCCGGGAGGGTCCTGGGCCATGTTCTTC. Protein product: CASSNPGGSWAMFF.

The chain has TRBV19 and TRBJ1-5, with a weak D call TRBD1 (6 bases). The CDR3 extends over 14 amino acids. The V gene lost 3 bases and the J gene lost 3 bases, with 9 bases spanning the gap. CDR1 is LNHDA and CDR2 is SQIVND in the germline V gene (reference sequence). The CDR3 sequence is CASSIQGFNQPQHF. The CDR3 region has the DNA TGTGCCAGTAGTATTCAGGGGTTCAATCAGCCCCAGCATTTT.

The chain couples TRBV30 to TRBJ1-4; no reliable D call. V lost 4 bases and J 8 bases, leaving 11 bases between the germline ends. Looked up from germline, CDR1 is GTSNPN and CDR2 is SVGIG (reference sequence). CDR3 length equals 12 residues. The CDR3 is CAWNRGSEKLFF. CDR3 bases: TGTGCCTGGAACCGGGGTAGCGAAAAACTGTTTTTT.

The chain couples TRBV7-2 to TRBJ2-1; no clear D gene. The CDR3 is made up of 15 amino acids. Trimming removed 5 bases from V and 0 bases from J, with 11 bases in between. Germline values: CDR1 SGHTA, CDR2 FQGNSA. CDR3 DNA: TGTGCCAGCAGCCCACACGGGTCCTCCTACAATGAGCAGTTCTTC. The encoded protein is CASSPHGSSYNEQFF.

The J gene is TRBJ2-7, the V gene TRBV7-2, with D possibly being TRBD2 (6 bases). The CDR3 extends over 13 amino acids. V shed 4 bases and J shed 3 bases, with 10 bases lying between them. The germline gives CDR1 SGHTA, CDR2 FQGNSA. The CDR3: CASSWDSHYEQYF. The CDR3 DNA sequence: TGTGCCAGCAGCTGGGACTCACACTACGAGCAGTACTTC.

The chain joins TRBV5-5 to TRBJ1-1, with D maybe TRBD1 (6 bases). This CDR3 spans 15 amino acids. V lost 3 bases, J lost 0 bases, and 12 bases lay in between. Per germline, CDR1 SGHKS and CDR2 YYEKEE (reference sequence). The chain's CDR3 is CASSSNRVVNTEAFF. The CDR3 DNA sequence: TGTGCCAGCAGCTCGAACAGGGTAGTGAACACTGAAGCTTTCTTT.

The V call is TRBV12-3 or TRBV12-4, the J call TRBJ1-3; D call uncertain. Trimming took off 3 bases at V and 4 bases at J, with 7 bases between the two ends. The CDR3 extends over 13 amino acids. CDR3 nucleotide sequence: TGTGCCAGCAGTTTCTGGGAGGGAAACACCATATATTTT. It translates to CASSFWEGNTIYF.

The chain uses TRBV28 and TRBJ2-1, with 9 bases that match TRBD2. Trimming at V came to 3 bases and at J to 5 bases, leaving 5 bases not matched to a gene. The CDR3 is made up of 15 amino acids. Germline CDR1 is MDHEN and CDR2 is SYDVKM. CDR3 protein: CASSLAGGPHNEQFF. In nucleotides, the CDR3 is TGTGCCAGCAGTTTGGCGGGAGGGCCCCACAATGAGCAGTTCTTC.

The V gene is TRBV24-1, the J gene TRBJ1-4; no reliable D call. Trimming removed 3 bases from V and 10 bases from J, with 8 bases in between. The CDR3 contains 12 residues. Looked up from germline, CDR1 is KGHDR and CDR2 is SFDVKD. The DNA of the CDR3 is TGTGCCACCAGTGATAACCTAGGAAAACTGTTTTTT. Protein product: CATSDNLGKLFF.

The CDR3 DNA reads as TGTGCCAGCAGCGTAGGAAGAGGACAGCAAGAGACCCAGTACTTC. It codes for CASSVGRGQQETQYF. V is TRBV9 and J is TRBJ2-5; D is perhaps TRBD1 (6 bases). The CDR3 is 15 amino acids. Trimming cost V 0 bases and J 2 bases, with 11 bases left between them. Germline CDR1 and CDR2: SGDLS and YYNGEE.

With regard to this clone: The sample holds other DNA sequences that translate to the same CDR3. The CDR3, as DNA: TGTGCCATCAGTGAGACGACGGGGTCCTACGAGCAGTACTTC. Its protein product is CAISETTGSYEQYF. The chain is built from TRBV10-3 and TRBJ2-7, with a weak D call TRBD2 (5 bases). CDR3 size: 14 residues. Germline loops: CDR1 ENHRY, CDR2 SYGVKD. Trimming took off 2 bases at V and 1 base at J, with 9 bases between the two ends.

This rearrangement joins TRBV6-2 or TRBV6-3 to TRBJ2-7, with 10 bases matching TRBD1. CDR1 is MNHEY, CDR2 SVGEGT, per germline. CDR3 length equals 15 residues. With V trimmed by 0 bases and J by 4 bases, 3 bases remained unmatched. In nucleotides, the CDR3 is TGTGCCAGCAGTTACTCGACAGGGGGCTATTACGAGCAGTACTTC. As protein: CASSYSTGGYYEQYF.

This chain uses TRBV28 with TRBJ1-5; weak D call: TRBD1 (6 bases). CDR1 and CDR2 from the germline V gene are MDHEN and SYDVKM. The V end lost 5 bases, the J end lost 1 base, and 21 bases lay between the germline ends. The CDR3 runs to 18 residues. CDR3 in amino acids: CASSPHRGGARSNQPQHF. The CDR3 region has the DNA TGTGCCAGCAGTCCCCACCGGGGGGGCGCAAGGAGCAATCAGCCCCAGCATTTT.

The rearrangement joins TRBV9 to TRBJ1-6; a possible D gene is TRBD1 (5 bases). The CDR3 runs 13 residues. V lost 7 bases and J 6 bases, leaving 11 bases between the germline ends. In germline, CDR1 is SGDLS, CDR2 YYNGEE. The CDR3 loop reads CASGRQPNSPLHF. The CDR3 nucleotides are TGTGCCAGCGGGCGACAGCCTAATTCACCCCTCCACTTT. Looking up the rest from reference TRBV9 and TRBJ1-6 gives the full variable domain: DSGVTQTPKHLITATGQRVTLRCSPRSGDLSVYWYQQSLDQGLQFLIQYYNGEERAKGNILERFSAQQFPDLHSELNLSSLELGDSALYFCASGRQPNSPLHFGNGTRLTVT.

The chain couples TRBV7-2 to TRBJ2-3, with a weak D call TRBD2 (6 bases). Trimming left V 5 bases short and J 2 bases short, with 17 bases between. In germline, CDR1 is SGHTA, CDR2 FQGNSA. The CDR3 consists of 16 residues. The CDR3 loop reads CASSHTPGLLTDTQYF. In DNA form, the CDR3 reads TGTGCCAGCAGCCATACACCGGGACTCCTCACAGATACGCAGTATTTT.

The chain carries TRBV4-1 and TRBJ1-2, with D possibly TRBD1 on 5 matching bases. Germline loops: CDR1 MGHRA, CDR2 YSYEKL. The length of the CDR3 is 14 residues. V was cut by 1 base and J by 2 bases, with 8 bases left in between. The CDR3, as DNA: TGCGCCAGCAGCCAAGGACAGAAAAACTATGGCTACACCTTC. Its translation is CASSQGQKNYGYTF.

In this sample, this clone turned up once. This rearrangement joins TRBV3-1 (or the pseudogene TRBV3-2) to TRBJ2-5; 8 bases line up with TRBD2. Germline V gene data show CDR1 as LGHDT and CDR2 as YNNKEL (reference sequence). V gave up 1 base and J gave up 5 bases; unmatched junction bases: 3. This CDR3 spans 14 amino acids. The CDR3 nucleotides are TGTGCCAGCAGCCAAGCCCCTAGCGGGGAGACCCAGTACTTC. Protein: CASSQAPSGETQYF.

The chain has TRBV7-2 and TRBJ1-6; TRBD1 agrees at 7 bases. J lost 7 bases, V lost 5 bases, and 8 bases had no gene match. The CDR3 loop spans 15 amino acids. Germline CDR1 reads SGHTA; CDR2 reads FQGNSA. CDR3 sequence: CASSEVRTGNSPLHF. CDR3 coding DNA: TGTGCCAGCAGCGAGGTACGGACAGGAAATTCACCCCTCCACTTT. Full variable domain (rest looked up from reference TRBV7-2 and TRBJ1-6): GAGVSQSPSNKVTEKGKDVELRCDPISGHTALYWYRQSLGQGLEFLIYFQGNSAPDKSGLPSDRFSAERTGGSVSTLTIQRTQQEDSAVYLCASSEVRTGNSPLHFGNGTRLTVT.